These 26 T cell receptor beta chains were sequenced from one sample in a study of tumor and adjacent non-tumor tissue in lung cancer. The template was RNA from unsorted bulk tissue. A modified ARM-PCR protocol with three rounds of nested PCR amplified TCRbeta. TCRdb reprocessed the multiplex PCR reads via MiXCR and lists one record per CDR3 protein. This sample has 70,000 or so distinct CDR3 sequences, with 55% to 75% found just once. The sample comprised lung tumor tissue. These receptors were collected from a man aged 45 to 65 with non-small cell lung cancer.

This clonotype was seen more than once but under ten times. The CDR3 DNA reads as TGCAGCGTTGAAGATGGGTGTGGGAACACTGAAGCTTTCTTT. The encoded protein is CSVEDGCGNTEAFF. This rearrangement joins TRBV29-1 to TRBJ1-1; D is undetermined. From germline, CDR1 is SQVTM and CDR2 ANQGSEA. Deletions cut 0 bases from V and 1 base from J, with 9 bases between. The CDR3 has 14 amino acids.

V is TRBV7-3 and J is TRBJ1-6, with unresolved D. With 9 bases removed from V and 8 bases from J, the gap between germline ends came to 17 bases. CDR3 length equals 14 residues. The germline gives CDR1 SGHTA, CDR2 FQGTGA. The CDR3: CASSAQSEDSPLHF. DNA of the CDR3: TGTGCCAGTAGCGCGCAGTCTGAAGATTCACCCCTCCACTTT.

CDR3 nucleotide sequence: TGTGCCAGCATCACAGCGTGGGGCTCCCTCACCGGGGAGCTGTTTTTT. It codes for CASITAWGSLTGELFF. This rearrangement joins TRBV11-2 to TRBJ2-2, with D tentatively TRBD1 (5 bases). Germline V gene data show CDR1 as SGHAT and CDR2 as FQNNGV. The CDR3 covers 16 residues. Between the trimmed V and J ends, which lost 7 bases and 4 bases, there was a span of 19 bases.

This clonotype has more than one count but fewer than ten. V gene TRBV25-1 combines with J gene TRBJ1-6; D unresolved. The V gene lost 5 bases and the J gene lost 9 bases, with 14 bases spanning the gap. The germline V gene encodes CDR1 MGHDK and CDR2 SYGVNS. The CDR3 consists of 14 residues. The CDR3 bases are TGTGCCAGCAGTCCCCTGACGGGAGGTTCACCCCTCCACTTT. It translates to CASSPLTGGSPLHF. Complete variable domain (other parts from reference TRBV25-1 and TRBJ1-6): EADIYQTPRYLVIGTGKKITLECSQTMGHDKMYWYQQDPGMELHLIHYSYGVNSTEKGDLSSESTVSRIRTEHFPLTLESARPSHTSQYLCASSPLTGGSPLHFGNGTRLTVT.

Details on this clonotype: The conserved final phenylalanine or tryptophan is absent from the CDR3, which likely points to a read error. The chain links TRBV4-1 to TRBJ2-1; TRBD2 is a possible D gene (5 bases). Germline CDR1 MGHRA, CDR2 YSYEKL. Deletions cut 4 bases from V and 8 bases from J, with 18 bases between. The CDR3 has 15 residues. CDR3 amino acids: CASSPPYERNDEQFS. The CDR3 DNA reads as TGCGCCAGCAGCCCCCCCTATGAGCGGAACGATGAGCAGTTCTCC.

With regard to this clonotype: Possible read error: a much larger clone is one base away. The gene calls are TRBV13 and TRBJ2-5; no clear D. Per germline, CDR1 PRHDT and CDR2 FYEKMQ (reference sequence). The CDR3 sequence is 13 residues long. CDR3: CASSLKSGETKYF. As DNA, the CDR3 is TGTGCCAGCAGCTTAAAGTCGGGCGAGACCAAGTACTTC.

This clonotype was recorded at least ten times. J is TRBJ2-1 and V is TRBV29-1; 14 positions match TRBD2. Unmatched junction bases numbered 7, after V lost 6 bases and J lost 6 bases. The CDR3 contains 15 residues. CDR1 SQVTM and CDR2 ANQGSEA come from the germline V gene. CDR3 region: CSVARLAGGGNEQFF. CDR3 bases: TGCAGCGTCGCCCGACTAGCGGGAGGGGGCAATGAGCAGTTCTTC.

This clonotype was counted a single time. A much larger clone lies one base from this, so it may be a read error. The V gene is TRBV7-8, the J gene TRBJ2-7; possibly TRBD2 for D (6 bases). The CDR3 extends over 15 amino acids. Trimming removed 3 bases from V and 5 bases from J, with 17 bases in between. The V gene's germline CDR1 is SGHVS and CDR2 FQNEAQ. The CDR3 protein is CASSFVAGSNNEQYF. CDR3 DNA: TGTGCCAGCAGCTTCGTGGCGGGAAGTAATAACGAGCAGTACTTC.

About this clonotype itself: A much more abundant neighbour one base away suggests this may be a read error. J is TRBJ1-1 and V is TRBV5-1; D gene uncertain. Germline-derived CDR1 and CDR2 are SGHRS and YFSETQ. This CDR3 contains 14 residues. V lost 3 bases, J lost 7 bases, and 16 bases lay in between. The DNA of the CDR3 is TGCGCCAGCAGCTCGAACCTAAGGACGCGTGAAGCTTTCTTT. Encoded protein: CASSSNLRTREAFF. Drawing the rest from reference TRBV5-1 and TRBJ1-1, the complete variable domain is KAGVTQTPRYLIKTRGQQVTLSCSPISGHRSVSWYQQTPGQGLQFLFEYFSETQRNKGNFPGRFSGRQFSNSRSEMNVSTLELGDSALYLCASSSNLRTREAFFGQGTRLTVV.

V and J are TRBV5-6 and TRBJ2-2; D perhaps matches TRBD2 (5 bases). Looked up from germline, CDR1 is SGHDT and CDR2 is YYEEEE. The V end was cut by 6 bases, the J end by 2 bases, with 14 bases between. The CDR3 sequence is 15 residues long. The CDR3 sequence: CASTMPGSNTGELFF. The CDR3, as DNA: TGTGCCAGCACCATGCCTGGGAGTAACACCGGGGAGCTGTTTTTT.

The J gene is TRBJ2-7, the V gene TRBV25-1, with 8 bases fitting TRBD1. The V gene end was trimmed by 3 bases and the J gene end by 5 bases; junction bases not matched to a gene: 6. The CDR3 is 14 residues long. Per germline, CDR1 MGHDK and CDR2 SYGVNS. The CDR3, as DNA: TGTGCCAGCAGTGATTGGACAGGGTGGCACGAGCAGTACTTC. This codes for CASSDWTGWHEQYF.

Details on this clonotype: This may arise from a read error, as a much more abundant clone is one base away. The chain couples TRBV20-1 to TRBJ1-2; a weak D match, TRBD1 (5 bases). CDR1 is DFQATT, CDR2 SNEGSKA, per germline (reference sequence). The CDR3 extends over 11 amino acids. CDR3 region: CSARGWYVYTF. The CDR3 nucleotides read TGCAGTGCCCGGGGGTGGTATGTCTACACCTTC.

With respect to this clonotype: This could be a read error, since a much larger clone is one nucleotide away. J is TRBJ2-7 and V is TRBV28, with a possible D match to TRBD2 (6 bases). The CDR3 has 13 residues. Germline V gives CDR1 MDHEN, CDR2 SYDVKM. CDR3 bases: TGTTCCAGCACCGTCCCGGGGGTCGGGGAGCAGTACTTC. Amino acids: CSSTVPGVGEQYF.

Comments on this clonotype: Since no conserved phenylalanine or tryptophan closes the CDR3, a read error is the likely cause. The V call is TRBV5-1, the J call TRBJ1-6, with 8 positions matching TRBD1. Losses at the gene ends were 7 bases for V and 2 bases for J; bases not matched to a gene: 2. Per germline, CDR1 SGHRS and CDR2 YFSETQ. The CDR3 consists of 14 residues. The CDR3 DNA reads TGCGCCAGCCGACAGGGGCCCTATAATTCACCCCTCCACTTA. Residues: CASRQGPYNSPLHL.

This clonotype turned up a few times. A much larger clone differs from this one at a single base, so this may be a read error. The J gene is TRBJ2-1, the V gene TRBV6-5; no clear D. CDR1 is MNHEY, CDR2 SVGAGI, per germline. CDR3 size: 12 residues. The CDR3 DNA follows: TGTGCCCGCAGTTACTCTGGTAAACCTCAGTTCTTC. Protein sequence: CARSYSGKPQFF.

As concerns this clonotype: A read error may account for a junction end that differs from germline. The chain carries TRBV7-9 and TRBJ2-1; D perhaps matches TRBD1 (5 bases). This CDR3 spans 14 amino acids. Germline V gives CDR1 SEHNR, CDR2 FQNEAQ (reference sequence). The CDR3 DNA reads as TGTGGCAGCAGCCCCCGGACAAGTTTTGCTGAGCAGTTCTTC. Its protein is CGSSPRTSFAEQFF. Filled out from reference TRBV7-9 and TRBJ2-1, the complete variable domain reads DTGVSQNPRHKITKRGQNVTFRCDPISEHNRLYWYRQTLGQGPEFLTYFQNEAQLEKSRLLSDRFSAERPKGSFSTLEIQRTEQGDSAMYLCGSSPRTSFAEQFFGPGTRLTVL.

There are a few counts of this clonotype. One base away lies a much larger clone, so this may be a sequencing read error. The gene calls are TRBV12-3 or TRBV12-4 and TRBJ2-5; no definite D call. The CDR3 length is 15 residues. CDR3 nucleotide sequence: TGTACCAGCAGTTTTGTGCCCCCCCCCGGGGAGACCCAGTACTTC. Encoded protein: CTSSFVPPPGETQYF.

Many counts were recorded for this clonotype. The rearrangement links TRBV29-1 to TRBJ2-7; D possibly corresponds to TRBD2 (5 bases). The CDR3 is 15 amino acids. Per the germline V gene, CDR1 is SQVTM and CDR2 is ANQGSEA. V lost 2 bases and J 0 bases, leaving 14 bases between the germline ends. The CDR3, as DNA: TGCAGCGTTGAACACCCAGAGGGTAGCTCCTACGAGCAGTACTTC. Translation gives CSVEHPEGSSYEQYF.

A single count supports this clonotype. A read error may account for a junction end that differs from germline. CDR3 sequence (DNA): TGTGCCAGCAGCCCCCGCCCGAGTGAGCAATTCTTC. This gives the protein CASSPRPSEQFF. The rearrangement joins TRBV11-2 to TRBJ2-1; no firm D call. The CDR3 has 12 residues. The germline V gene has CDR1 SGHAT and CDR2 FQNNGV.

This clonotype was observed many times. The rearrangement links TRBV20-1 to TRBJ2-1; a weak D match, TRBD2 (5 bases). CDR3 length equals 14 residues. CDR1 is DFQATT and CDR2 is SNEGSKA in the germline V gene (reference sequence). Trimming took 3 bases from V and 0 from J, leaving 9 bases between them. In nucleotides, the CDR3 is TGCAGTGCTAGTCGAGGGAGCTCCTACAATGAGCAGTTCTTC. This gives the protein CSASRGSSYNEQFF.

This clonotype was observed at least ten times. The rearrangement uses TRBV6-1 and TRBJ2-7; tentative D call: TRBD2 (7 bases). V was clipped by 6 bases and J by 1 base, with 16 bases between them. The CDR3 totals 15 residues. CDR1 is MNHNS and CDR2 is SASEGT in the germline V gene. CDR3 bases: TGTGCCAGCAGAAGAGGGGGGGACCCGTCCTACGAGCAGTACTTC. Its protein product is CASRRGGDPSYEQYF.

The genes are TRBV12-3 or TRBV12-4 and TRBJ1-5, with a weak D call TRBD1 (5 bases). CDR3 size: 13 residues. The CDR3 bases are TGTGTCGGCAGTTTATGGCAGGGCCAGCCCCAGCATTTT. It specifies CVGSLWQGQPQHF.

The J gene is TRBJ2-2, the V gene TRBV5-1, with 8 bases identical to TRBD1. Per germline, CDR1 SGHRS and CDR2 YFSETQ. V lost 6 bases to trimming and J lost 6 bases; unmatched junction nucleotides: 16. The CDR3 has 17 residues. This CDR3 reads CASTKVGTGGTAGELFF. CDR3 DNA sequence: TGCGCCAGCACCAAAGTAGGGACAGGTGGCACAGCCGGGGAGCTGTTTTTT. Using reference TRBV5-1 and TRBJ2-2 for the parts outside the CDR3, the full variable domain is KAGVTQTPRYLIKTRGQQVTLSCSPISGHRSVSWYQQTPGQGLQFLFEYFSETQRNKGNFPGRFSGRQFSNSRSEMNVSTLELGDSALYLCASTKVGTGGTAGELFFGEGSRLTVL.

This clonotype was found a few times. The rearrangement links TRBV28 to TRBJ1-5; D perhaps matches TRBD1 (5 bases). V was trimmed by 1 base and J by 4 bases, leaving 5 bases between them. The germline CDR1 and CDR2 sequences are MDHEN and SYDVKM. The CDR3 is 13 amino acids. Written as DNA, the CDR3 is TGTGCCAGCAGTTTATCAGGGAATCAGCCCCAGCATTTT. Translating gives CASSLSGNQPQHF.

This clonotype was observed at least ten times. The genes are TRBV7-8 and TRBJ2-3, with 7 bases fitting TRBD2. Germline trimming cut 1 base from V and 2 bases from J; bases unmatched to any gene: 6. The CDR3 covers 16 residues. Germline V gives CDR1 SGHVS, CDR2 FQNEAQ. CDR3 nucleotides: TGTGCCAGCAGCTTAGTAAGCGGGGCTTCCACAGATACGCAGTATTTT. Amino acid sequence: CASSLVSGASTDTQYF.

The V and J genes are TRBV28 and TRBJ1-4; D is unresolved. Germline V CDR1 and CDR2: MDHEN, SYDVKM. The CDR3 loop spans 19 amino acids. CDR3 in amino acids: CESSFRAGRSSATNEKLFF. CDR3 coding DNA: TGTGAAAGCAGTTTCCGGGCAGGACGATCTTCTGCAACTAATGAAAAACTGTTTTTT.